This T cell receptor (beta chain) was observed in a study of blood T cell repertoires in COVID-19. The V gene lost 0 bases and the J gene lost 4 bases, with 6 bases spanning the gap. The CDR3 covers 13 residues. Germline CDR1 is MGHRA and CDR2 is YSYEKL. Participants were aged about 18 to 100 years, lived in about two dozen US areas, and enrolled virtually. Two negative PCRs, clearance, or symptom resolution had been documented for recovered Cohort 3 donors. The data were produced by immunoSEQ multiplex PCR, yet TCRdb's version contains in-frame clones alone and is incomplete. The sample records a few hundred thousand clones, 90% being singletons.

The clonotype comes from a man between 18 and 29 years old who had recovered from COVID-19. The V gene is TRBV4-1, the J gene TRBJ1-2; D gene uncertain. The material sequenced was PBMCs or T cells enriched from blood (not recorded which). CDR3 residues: CASSQEQIYGYTF. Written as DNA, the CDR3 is TGCGCCAGCAGCCAAGAGCAGATCTATGGCTACACCTTC.